The 6 T cell receptor beta chains reported below all come from one sample, sequenced in a study of CD8 T cells in Susac syndrome. Random hexamers were used to reverse transcribe the RNA input (0.5 to 1 ug). Via MiXCR, TCRdb re-called the immunoSEQ multiplex PCR reads, giving one row per CDR3 protein. The sample yields about 130,000 distinct CDR3 sequences, around 94% seen once. The sequencing sample was made of CD8+ T cells from PBMCs. These receptors all stem from a human donor with Susac syndrome.

The chain employs TRBV27 and TRBJ2-2; 7 bases are shared with TRBD2. Germline trimming cut 2 bases from V and 1 base from J; bases unmatched to any gene: 4. Germline-derived CDR1 and CDR2 are MNHEY and SMNVEV (reference sequence). The CDR3 has 16 amino acids. The CDR3 DNA reads TGTGCCAGCAGTTTAAGTGCTAGCGGGAACACCGGGGAGCTGTTTTTT. Protein product: CASSLSASGNTGELFF.

This chain uses TRBV11-2 with TRBJ2-3; D gene unclear. The CDR3 length is 15 residues. The V gene lost 5 bases and the J gene lost 0 bases, with 12 bases spanning the gap. Germline assignment: CDR1 SGHAT and CDR2 FQNNGV. The CDR3: CASSPRTRSTDTQYF. The CDR3 DNA follows: TGTGCCAGCAGCCCTCGGACGCGGAGCACAGATACGCAGTATTTT.

J is TRBJ2-1 and V is TRBV29-1; D gene ambiguous. The CDR3 is made up of 11 amino acids. V was shortened by 4 bases and J by 5 bases, with 6 bases between the two germline ends. Per germline, CDR1 SQVTM and CDR2 ANQGSEA. The CDR3 coding sequence is TGCAGCGTTGGAGGAAACAATGAGCAGTTCTTC. This gives the protein CSVGGNNEQFF.

This chain joins TRBV19 and TRBJ2-2; D remains unclear. This CDR3 has 10 amino acids. V shed 10 bases and J shed 6 bases, with 6 bases lying between them. CDR1 and CDR2 from the germline V gene are LNHDA and SQIVND (reference sequence). As DNA, the CDR3 is TGTGCCACCCGGGCCGGGGAGCTGTTTTTT. Encoded protein: CATRAGELFF.

The J gene is TRBJ1-2, the V gene TRBV19; D is undetermined. CDR3 size: 11 residues. Trimming took 9 bases from V and 4 from J, leaving 9 bases between them. CDR1 LNHDA and CDR2 SQIVND come from the germline V gene (reference sequence). The DNA for the CDR3 is TGTGCCAGCGGAGGGTCCTATGGCTACACCTTC. Its protein is CASGGSYGYTF. Supplemented by reference TRBV19 and TRBJ1-2, the full variable domain reads DGGITQSPKYLFRKEGQNVTLSCEQNLNHDAMYWYRQDPGQGLRLIYYSQIVNDFQKGDIAEGYSVSREKKESFPLTVTSAQKNPTAFYLCASGGSYGYTFGSGTRLTVV.

In this sample, this clonotype turned up once. The chain couples TRBV6-5 to TRBJ2-3; 10 bases align to TRBD2. The CDR3 loop spans 18 amino acids. V was clipped by 0 bases and J by 2 bases; unmatched bases: 8. Germline V gene data show CDR1 as MNHEY and CDR2 as SVGAGI. Written as DNA, the CDR3 is TGTGCCAGCAGTTACTCTAATACCCTAGCGGGAGTCACAGATACGCAGTATTTT. This translates into CASSYSNTLAGVTDTQYF.